The source of this T cell receptor (beta chain) is a study of blood T cell repertoires in COVID-19. In the study's own analysis: Reference gene primer amplification gave nucleated cell count estimates. Profiling relied on immunoSEQ multiplex PCR, and the TCRdb table lists in-frame clones only, not all of them. The V and J calls and clone size are taken from that table; D and trimming were inferred from the DNA. The sample consists of 200,000 to 250,000 clones, roughly 90% of them appearing once. The ends were cut back, 6 bases at V and 5 bases at J, with 13 bases in the middle. The CDR3 loop spans 13 amino acids. Per the germline V gene, CDR1 is KGHSH and CDR2 is LQKENI.

Sequenced: PBMCs or T cells enriched from blood (not recorded which). The TCR sequence derives from a woman aged 40-49 years with acute COVID-19. The rearrangement uses TRBV18 and TRBJ1-1; a weak D match, TRBD1 (6 bases). CDR3 coding DNA: TGTGCCAGCTCTTCAGGGGCCGCGACTGAAGCTTTCTTT. Its protein product is CASSSGAATEAFF.